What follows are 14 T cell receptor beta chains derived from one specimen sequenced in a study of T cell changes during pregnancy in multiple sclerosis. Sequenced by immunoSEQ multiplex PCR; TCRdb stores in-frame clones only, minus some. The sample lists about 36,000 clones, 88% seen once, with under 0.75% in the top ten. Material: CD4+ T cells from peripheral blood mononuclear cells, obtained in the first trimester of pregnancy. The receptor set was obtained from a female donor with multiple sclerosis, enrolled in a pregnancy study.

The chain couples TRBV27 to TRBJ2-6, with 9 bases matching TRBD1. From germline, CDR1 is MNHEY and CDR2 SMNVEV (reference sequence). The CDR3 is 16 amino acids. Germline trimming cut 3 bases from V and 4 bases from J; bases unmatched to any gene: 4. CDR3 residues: CASSLRQGVGANVLTF. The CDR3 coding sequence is TGTGCCAGCAGTTTGCGACAGGGGGTAGGGGCCAACGTCCTGACTTTC.

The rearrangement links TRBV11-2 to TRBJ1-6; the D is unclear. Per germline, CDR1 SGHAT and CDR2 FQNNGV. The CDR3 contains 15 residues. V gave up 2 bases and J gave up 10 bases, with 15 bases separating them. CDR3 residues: CASSLISGSGSPLHF. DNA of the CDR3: TGTGCCAGCAGCTTAATCTCTGGGTCGGGGTCACCCCTCCACTTT.

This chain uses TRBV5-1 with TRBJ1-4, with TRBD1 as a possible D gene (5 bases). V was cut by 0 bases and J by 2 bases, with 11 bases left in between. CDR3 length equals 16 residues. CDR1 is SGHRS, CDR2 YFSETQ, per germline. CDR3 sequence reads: CASSLDPQGTNEKLFF. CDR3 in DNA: TGCGCCAGCAGCTTGGATCCGCAGGGTACTAATGAAAAACTGTTTTTT.

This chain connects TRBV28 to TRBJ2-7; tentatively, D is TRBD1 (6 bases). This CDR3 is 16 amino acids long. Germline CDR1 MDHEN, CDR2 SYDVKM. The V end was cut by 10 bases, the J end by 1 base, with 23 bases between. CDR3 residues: CATEPISRTVSYEQYF. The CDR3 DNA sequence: TGTGCCACCGAGCCAATCTCCCGGACAGTTTCCTACGAGCAGTACTTC.

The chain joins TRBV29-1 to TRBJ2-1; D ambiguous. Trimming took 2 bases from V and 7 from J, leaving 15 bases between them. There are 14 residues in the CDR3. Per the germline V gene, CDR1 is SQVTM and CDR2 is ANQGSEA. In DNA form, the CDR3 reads TGCAGCGTTGAAAGGTGGCCCCAGGTGAATGAGCAGTTCTTC. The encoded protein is CSVERWPQVNEQFF.

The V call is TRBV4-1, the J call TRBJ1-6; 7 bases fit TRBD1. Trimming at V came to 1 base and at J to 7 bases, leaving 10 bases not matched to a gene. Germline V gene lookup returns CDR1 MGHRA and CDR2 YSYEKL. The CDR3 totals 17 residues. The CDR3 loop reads CASSQVKGRDRNSPLHF. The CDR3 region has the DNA TGCGCCAGCAGCCAAGTCAAGGGGCGGGACAGAAATTCACCCCTCCACTTT.

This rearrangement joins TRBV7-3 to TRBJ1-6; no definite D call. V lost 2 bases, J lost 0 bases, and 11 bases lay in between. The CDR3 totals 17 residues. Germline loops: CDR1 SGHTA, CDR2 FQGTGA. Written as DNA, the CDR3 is TGTGCCAGCAGCTTAGGCGGGGTTGGCTCCTATAATTCACCCCTCCACTTT. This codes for CASSLGGVGSYNSPLHF.

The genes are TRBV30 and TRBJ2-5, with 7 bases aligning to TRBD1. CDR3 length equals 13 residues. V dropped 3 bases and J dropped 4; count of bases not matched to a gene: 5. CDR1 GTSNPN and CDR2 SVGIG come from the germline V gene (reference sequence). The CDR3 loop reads CAWRQGGGETQYF. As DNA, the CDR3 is TGTGCCTGGAGGCAAGGGGGCGGAGAGACCCAGTACTTC.

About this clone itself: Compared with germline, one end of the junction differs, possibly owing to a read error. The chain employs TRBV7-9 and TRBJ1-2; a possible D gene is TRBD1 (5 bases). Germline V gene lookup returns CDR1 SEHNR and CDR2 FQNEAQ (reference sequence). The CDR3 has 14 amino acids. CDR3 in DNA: TGTGTCAGCGCCCCTGGGACTTCTAGGGATGGCTACACCTTC. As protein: CVSAPGTSRDGYTF.

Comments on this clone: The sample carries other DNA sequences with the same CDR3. CDR3 DNA sequence: TGTGCCAGCAGTTATTCCAGGGTCTACAATGAGCAGTTCTTC. It specifies CASSYSRVYNEQFF. The chain is built from TRBV6-6 and TRBJ2-1; maybe TRBD1 (5 bases). This CDR3 has 14 amino acids. The germline gives CDR1 MNHNY, CDR2 SVGAGI (reference sequence). V gave up 3 bases and J gave up 3 bases, with 9 bases separating them.

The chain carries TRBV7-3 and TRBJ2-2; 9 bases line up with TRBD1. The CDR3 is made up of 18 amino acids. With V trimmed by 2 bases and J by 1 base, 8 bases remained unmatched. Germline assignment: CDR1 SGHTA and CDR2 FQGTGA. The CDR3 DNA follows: TGTGCCAGCAGCTTATCAGGGACAGGGCGGGTGAACACCGGGGAGCTGTTTTTT. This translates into CASSLSGTGRVNTGELFF.

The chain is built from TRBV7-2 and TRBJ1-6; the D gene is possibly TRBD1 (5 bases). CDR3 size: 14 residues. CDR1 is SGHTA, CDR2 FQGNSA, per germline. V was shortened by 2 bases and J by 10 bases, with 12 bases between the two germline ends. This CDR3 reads CASSLLQEGSPLHF. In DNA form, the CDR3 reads TGTGCCAGCAGCTTATTACAGGAGGGGTCACCCCTCCACTTT.

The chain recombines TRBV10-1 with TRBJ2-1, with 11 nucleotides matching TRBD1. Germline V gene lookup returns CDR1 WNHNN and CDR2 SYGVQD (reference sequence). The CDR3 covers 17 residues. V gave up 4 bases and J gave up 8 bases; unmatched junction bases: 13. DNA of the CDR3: TGCGCCAGCAGTGTTTCAACCGGGACAGGGGGGTTCGATGAGCAGTTCTTC. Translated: CASSVSTGTGGFDEQFF.

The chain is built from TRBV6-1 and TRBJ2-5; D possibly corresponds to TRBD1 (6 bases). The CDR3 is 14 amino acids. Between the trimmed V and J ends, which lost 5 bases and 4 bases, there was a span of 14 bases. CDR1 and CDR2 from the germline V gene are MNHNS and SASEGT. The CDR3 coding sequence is TGTGCCAGCAGTCTGGACAGTCCGTTAGAGACCCAGTACTTC. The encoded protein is CASSLDSPLETQYF.